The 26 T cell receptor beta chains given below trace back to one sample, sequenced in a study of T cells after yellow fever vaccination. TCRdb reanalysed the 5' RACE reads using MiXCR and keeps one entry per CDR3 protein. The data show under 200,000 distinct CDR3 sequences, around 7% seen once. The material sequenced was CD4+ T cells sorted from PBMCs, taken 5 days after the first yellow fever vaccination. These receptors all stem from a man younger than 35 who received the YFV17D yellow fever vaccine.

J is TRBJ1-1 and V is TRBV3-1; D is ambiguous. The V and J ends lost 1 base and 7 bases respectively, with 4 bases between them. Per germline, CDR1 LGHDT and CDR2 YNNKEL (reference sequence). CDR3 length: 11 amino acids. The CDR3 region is CASSQGDEAFF. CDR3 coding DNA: TGTGCCAGCAGCCAAGGAGATGAAGCTTTCTTT.

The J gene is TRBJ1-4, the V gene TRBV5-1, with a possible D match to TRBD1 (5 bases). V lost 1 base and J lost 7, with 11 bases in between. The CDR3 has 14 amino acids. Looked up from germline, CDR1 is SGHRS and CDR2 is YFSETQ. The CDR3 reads CASSLNAGGEKLFF. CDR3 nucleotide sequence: TGCGCCAGCAGCTTGAATGCGGGGGGTGAAAAACTGTTTTTT.

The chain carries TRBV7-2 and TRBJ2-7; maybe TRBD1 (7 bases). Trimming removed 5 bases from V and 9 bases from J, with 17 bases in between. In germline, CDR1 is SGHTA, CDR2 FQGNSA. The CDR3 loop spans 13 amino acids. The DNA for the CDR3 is TGTGCCAGCAGCCCAGGGGGAGGCTTTGCGCAGTACGTC. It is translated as CASSPGGGFAQYV.

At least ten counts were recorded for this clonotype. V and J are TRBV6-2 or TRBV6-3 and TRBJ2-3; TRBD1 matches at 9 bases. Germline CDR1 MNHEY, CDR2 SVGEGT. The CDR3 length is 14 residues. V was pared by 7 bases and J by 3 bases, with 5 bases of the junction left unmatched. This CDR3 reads CASIPGQGTDTQYF. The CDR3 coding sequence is TGTGCCAGCATTCCGGGACAGGGTACAGATACGCAGTATTTT.

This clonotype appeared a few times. In DNA form, the CDR3 reads TGTGCCAGCAGCTTAGTGGGTAGCGGCAGGGCAGATACGCAGTATTTT. Its protein is CASSLVGSGRADTQYF. The V call is TRBV7-2, the J call TRBJ2-3, with a tentative D call TRBD2 (6 bases). Looked up from germline, CDR1 is SGHTA and CDR2 is FQGNSA. The CDR3 has 16 residues. V was trimmed by 1 base and J by 4 bases, leaving 15 bases between them.

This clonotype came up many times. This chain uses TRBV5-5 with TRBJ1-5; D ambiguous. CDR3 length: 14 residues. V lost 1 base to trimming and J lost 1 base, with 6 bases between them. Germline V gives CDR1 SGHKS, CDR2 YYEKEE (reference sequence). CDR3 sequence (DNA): TGTGCCAGCAGCTTGCGGGAGAGCAATCAGCCCCAGCATTTT. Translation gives CASSLRESNQPQHF.

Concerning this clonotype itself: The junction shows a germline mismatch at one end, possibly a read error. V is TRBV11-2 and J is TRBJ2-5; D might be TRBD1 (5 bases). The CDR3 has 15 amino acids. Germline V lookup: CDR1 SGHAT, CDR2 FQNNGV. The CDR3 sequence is CACSLVGQGWETQYF. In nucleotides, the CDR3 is TGTGCCTGCAGCTTAGTAGGGCAGGGTTGGGAGACCCAGTACTTC.

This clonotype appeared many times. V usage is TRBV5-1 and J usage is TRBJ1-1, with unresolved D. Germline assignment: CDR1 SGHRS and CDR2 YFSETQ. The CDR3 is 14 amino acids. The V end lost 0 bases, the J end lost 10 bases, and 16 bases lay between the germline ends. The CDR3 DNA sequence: TGCGCCAGCAGCTTGGGGATCTCCCCCCCCGTAGCTTTCTTT. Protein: CASSLGISPPVAFF. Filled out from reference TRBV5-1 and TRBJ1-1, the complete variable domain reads KAGVTQTPRYLIKTRGQQVTLSCSPISGHRSVSWYQQTPGQGLQFLFEYFSETQRNKGNFPGRFSGRQFSNSRSEMNVSTLELGDSALYLCASSLGISPPVAFFGQGTRLTVV.

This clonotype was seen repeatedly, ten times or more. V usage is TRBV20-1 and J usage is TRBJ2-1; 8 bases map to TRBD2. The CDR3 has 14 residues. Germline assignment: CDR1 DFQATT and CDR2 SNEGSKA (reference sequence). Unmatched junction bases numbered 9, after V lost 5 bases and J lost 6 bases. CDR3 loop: CSAVQGLVRNEQFF. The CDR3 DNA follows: TGCAGTGCTGTACAGGGACTAGTCCGCAATGAGCAGTTCTTC.

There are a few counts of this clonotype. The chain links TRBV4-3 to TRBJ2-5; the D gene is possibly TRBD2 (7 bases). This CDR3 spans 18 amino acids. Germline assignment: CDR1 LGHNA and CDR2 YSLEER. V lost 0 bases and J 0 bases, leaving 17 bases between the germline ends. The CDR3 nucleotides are TGCGCCAGCAGCCAAGATACGGGGGGCAGGGCCAACCAAGAGACCCAGTACTTC. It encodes CASSQDTGGRANQETQYF.

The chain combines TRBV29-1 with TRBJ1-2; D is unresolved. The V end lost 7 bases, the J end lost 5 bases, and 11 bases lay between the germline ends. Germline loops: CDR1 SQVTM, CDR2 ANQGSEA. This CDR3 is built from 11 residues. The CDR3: CSAEAPYGYTF. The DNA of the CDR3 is TGCAGCGCAGAGGCCCCTTATGGCTACACCTTC.

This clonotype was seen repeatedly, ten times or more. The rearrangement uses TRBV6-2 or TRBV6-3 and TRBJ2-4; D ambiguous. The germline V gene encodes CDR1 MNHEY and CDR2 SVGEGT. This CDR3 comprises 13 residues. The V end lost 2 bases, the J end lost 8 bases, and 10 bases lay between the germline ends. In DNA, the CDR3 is TGTGCCAGCAGTTACCCGCTAAAGGACATTCAGTACTTC. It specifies CASSYPLKDIQYF.

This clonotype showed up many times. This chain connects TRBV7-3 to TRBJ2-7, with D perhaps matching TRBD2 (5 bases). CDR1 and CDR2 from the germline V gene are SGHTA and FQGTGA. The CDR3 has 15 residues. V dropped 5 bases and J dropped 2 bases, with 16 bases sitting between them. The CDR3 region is CASSPRHGVPYEQYF. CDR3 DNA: TGTGCCAGCAGCCCCAGGCACGGGGTTCCCTACGAGCAGTACTTC.

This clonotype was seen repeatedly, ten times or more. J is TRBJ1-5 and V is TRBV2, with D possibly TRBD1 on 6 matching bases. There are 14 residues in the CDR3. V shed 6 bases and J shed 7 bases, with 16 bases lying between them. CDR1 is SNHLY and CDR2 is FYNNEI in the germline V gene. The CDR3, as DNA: TGTGCCAGCAGCTTCGGTGGGGGCGACCAGCCCCAGCATTTT. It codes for CASSFGGGDQPQHF.

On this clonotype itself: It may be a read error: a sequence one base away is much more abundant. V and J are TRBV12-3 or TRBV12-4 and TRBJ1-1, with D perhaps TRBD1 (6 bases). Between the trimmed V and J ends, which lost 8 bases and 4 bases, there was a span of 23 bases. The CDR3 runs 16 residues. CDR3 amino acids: CASGLGDTGLGTEAFF. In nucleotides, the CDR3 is TGTGCCAGCGGTCTGGGTGACACAGGGTTGGGCACTGAAGCTTTCTTT.

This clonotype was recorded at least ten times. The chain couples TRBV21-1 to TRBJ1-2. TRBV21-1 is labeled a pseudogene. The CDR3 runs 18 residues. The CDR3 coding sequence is TGTGCCAGCAGCAAAGCGGTCAGACTACCGAGGGGTCTGTATGGCTACACCTTC. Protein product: CASSKAVRLPRGLYGYTF.

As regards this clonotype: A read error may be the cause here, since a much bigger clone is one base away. The CDR3 coding sequence is TGTGCCAGCAGCTTAACGGGCGTTGGCGGGGGGCCCGGCAATGAGCTGTTCTTC. This translates into CASSLTGVGGGPGNELFF. The chain employs TRBV7-3 and TRBJ2-1; 8 positions match TRBD2. The CDR3 consists of 18 residues. Germline-derived CDR1 and CDR2 are SGHTA and FQGTGA. Based on the CDR3 plus reference TRBV7-3 and TRBJ2-1, the full variable domain is GAGVSQTPSNKVTEKGKYVELRCDPISGHTALYWYRQSLGQGPEFLIYFQGTGAADDSGLPNDRFFAVRPEGSVSTLKIQRTERGDSAVYLCASSLTGVGGGPGNELFFGPGTRLTVL.

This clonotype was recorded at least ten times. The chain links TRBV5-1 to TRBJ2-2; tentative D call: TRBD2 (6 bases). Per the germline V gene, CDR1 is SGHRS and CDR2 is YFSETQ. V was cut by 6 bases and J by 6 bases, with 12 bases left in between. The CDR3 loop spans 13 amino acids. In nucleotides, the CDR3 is TGCGCCAGCAAGGCGGGGTCCCCCGGGGAGCTGTTTTTT. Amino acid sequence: CASKAGSPGELFF.

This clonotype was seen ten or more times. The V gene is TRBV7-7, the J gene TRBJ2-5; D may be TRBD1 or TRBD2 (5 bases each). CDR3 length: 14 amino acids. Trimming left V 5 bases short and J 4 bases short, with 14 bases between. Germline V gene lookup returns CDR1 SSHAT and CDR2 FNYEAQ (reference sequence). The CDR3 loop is CASSQTGTRETQYF. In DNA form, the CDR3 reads TGTGCCAGCAGCCAAACCGGGACCAGAGAGACCCAGTACTTC.

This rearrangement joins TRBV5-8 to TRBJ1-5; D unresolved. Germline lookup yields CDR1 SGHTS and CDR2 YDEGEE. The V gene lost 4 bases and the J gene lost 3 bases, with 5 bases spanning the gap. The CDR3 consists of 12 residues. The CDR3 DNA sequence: TGTGCCAGCAGCCCCTTCAATCAGCCCCAGCATTTT. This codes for CASSPFNQPQHF.

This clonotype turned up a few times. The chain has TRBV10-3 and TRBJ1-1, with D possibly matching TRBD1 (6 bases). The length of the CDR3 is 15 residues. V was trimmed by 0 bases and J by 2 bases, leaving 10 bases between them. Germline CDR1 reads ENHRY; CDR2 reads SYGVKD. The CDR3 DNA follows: TGTGCCATCAGTGAGTCAGGGGGGTTTAACACTGAAGCTTTCTTT. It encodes CAISESGGFNTEAFF.

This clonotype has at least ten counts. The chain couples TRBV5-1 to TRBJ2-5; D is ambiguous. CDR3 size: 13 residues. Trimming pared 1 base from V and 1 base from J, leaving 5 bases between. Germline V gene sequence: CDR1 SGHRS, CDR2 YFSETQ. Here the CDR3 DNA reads TGCGCCAGCAGCTTGCCGGGCCAAGAGACCCAGTACTTC. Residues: CASSLPGQETQYF.

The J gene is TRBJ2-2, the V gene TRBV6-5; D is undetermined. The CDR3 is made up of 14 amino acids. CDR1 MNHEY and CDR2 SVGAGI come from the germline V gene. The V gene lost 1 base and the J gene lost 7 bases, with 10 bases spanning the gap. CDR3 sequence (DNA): TGTGCCAGCAGTTACTATCGGCGGATCGGGGAGCTGTTTTTT. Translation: CASSYYRRIGELFF.

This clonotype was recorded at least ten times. As DNA, the CDR3 is TGTGCCAGCAGCTTAGCTCTAGCGGGGGGCTATTACGAGCAGTACTTC. This gives the protein CASSLALAGGYYEQYF. The gene calls are TRBV7-2 and TRBJ2-7; 11 bases are shared with TRBD2. The CDR3 is made up of 16 amino acids. Trimming cost V 0 bases and J 4 bases; bases outside gene matches: 5. Germline CDR1 is SGHTA and CDR2 is FQGNSA.

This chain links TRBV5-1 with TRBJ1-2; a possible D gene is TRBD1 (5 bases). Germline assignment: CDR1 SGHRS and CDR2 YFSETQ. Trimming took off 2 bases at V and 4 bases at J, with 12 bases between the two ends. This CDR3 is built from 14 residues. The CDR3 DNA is TGCGCCAGCAGCTTAGATCAGGGAACCTATGGCTACACCTTC. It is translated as CASSLDQGTYGYTF. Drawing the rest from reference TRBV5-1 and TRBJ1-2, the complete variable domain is KAGVTQTPRYLIKTRGQQVTLSCSPISGHRSVSWYQQTPGQGLQFLFEYFSETQRNKGNFPGRFSGRQFSNSRSEMNVSTLELGDSALYLCASSLDQGTYGYTFGSGTRLTVV.

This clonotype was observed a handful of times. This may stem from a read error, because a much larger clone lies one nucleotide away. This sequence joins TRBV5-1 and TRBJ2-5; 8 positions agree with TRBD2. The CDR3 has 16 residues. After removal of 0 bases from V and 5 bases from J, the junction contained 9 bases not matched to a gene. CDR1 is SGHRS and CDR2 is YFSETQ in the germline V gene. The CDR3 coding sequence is TGCGCCAGCAGCTTGGCAGCGGGGGCCCGACACGAGACCCAGTACTTC. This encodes CASSLAAGARHETQYF.